Shown below are 6 T cell receptor beta chains from a single sample sequenced in a study of blood T cell repertoires in COVID-19. The protocol was immunoSEQ multiplex PCR, while the TCRdb copy is restricted to in-frame clones and leaves out a portion. The sample lists approximately 120,000 clones, approximately 80% occurring once. Sequenced material: peripheral blood. The receptors derive from a man in his fifties or sixties with acute or convalescent COVID-19.

The chain recombines TRBV5-1 with TRBJ2-2; D gene uncertain. The V end was cut by 1 base, the J end by 1 base, with 5 bases between. Germline V gives CDR1 SGHRS, CDR2 YFSETQ. The CDR3 totals 14 residues. The CDR3 DNA reads TGCGCCAGCAGCTTGACAGTGAACACCGGGGAGCTGTTTTTT. The encoded protein is CASSLTVNTGELFF.

The chain uses TRBV19 and TRBJ1-5; D unclear. The CDR3 sequence is 15 residues long. Germline V gene sequence: CDR1 LNHDA, CDR2 SQIVND (reference sequence). Trimming stripped 4 bases from V and 7 bases from J, with 17 bases between. Here the CDR3 DNA reads TGTGCCAGTAGTAGCCGGGAGGCTCTCGTCCAGCCCCAGCATTTT. Protein: CASSSREALVQPQHF.

The V call is TRBV20-1, the J call TRBJ1-1; D gene unclear. Trimming took 5 bases from V and 6 from J, leaving 7 bases between them. The CDR3 is 10 residues long. Germline loops: CDR1 DFQATT, CDR2 SNEGSKA (reference sequence). CDR3 in DNA: TGCAGTGCTCGACTCTCTGAAGCTTTCTTT. It is translated as CSARLSEAFF.

V usage is TRBV7-8 and J usage is TRBJ1-1; maybe TRBD1 (6 bases). The V gene's germline CDR1 is SGHVS and CDR2 FQNEAQ. The CDR3 has 15 residues. With 1 base removed from V and 7 bases from J, the gap between germline ends came to 16 bases. The CDR3 here is CASSLEGVWASEAFF. DNA for the CDR3: TGTGCCAGCAGCTTAGAGGGGGTTTGGGCCAGTGAAGCTTTCTTT.

CDR3 sequence reads: CASSIVRGESPLHF. The CDR3 DNA sequence: TGTGCCAGTAGTATAGTTCGGGGGGAATCACCCCTCCACTTT. The rearrangement links TRBV19 to TRBJ1-6, with D tentatively TRBD1 (5 bases). V was shortened by 1 base and J by 10 bases, with 11 bases between the two germline ends. Germline CDR1 is LNHDA and CDR2 is SQIVND (reference sequence). The CDR3 runs to 14 residues.

This clone occurred once. The chain joins TRBV6-5 to TRBJ1-1, with 8 bases that match TRBD1. The CDR3 extends over 14 amino acids. V lost 6 bases, J lost 0 bases, and 3 bases stayed unmatched. CDR1 is MNHEY, CDR2 SVGAGI, per germline. CDR3 nucleotide sequence: TGTGCCAGCAGCCGGGACAGGATGAACACTGAAGCTTTCTTT. Its protein product is CASSRDRMNTEAFF.